This T cell receptor (beta chain) was identified in a study of blood T cell repertoires in COVID-19. There are 17 residues in the CDR3. The germline gives CDR1 LNHDA, CDR2 SQIVND (reference sequence). V gave up 3 bases and J gave up 3 bases; unmatched junction bases: 9. Using immunoSEQ multiplex PCR, the repertoire was profiled, and TCRdb retains in-frame clones only, with some absent. There are around 480,000 clones in the sample; about 85% occur only once, and about 0.7% lies in the top ten. The chain employs TRBV19 and TRBJ1-4; 8 positions match TRBD1. Material: PBMCs or T cells enriched from blood (not recorded which). The receptor's source is a woman aged 18-29 years who had recovered from COVID-19. CDR3 in amino acids: CASSIFILGQANEKLFF. CDR3 coding DNA: TGTGCCAGTAGTATTTTTATACTGGGACAGGCTAATGAAAAACTGTTTTTT.